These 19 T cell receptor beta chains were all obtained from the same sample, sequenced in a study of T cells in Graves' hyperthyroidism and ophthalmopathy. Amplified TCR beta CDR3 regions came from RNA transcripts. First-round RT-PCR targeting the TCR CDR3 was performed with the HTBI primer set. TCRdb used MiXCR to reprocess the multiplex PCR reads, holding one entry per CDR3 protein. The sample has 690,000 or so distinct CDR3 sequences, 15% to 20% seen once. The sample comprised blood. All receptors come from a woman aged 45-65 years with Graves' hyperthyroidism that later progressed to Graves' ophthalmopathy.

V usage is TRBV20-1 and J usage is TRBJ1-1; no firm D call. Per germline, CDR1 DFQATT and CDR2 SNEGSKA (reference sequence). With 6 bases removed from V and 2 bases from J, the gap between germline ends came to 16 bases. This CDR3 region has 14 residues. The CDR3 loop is CSAHLGQANTEAFF. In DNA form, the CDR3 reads TGCAGTGCCCATTTAGGGCAGGCAAACACTGAAGCTTTCTTT.

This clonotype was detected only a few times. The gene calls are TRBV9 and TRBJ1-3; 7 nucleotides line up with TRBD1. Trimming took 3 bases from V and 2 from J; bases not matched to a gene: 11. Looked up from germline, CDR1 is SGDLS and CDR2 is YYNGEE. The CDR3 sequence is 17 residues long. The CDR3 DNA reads TGTGCCAGCAGCGGACAGGGAACGCTAGTCGCTGGAAACACCATATATTTT. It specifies CASSGQGTLVAGNTIYF. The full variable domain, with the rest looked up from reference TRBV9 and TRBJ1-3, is DSGVTQTPKHLITATGQRVTLRCSPRSGDLSVYWYQQSLDQGLQFLIQYYNGEERAKGNILERFSAQQFPDLHSELNLSSLELGDSALYFCASSGQGTLVAGNTIYFGEGSWLTVV.

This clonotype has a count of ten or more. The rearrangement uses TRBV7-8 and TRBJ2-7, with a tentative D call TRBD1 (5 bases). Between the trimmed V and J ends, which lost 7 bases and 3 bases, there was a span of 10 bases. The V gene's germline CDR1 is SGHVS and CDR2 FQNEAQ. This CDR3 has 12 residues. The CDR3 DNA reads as TGTGCCAGCACCCTAAGGGGCTACGAGCAGTACTTC. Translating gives CASTLRGYEQYF.

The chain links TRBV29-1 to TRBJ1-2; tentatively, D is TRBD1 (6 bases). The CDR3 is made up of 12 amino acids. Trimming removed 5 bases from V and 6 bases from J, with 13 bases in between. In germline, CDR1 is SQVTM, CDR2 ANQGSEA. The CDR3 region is CSVFDRMDGYTF. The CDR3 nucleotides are TGCAGCGTTTTTGACAGGATGGATGGCTACACCTTC.

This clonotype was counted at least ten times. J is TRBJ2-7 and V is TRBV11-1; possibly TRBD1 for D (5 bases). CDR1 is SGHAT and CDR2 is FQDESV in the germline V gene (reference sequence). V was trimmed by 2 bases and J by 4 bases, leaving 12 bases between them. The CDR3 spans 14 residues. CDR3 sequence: CASSLTTTAYEQYF. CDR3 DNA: TGTGCCAGCAGCTTAACTACGACAGCTTACGAGCAGTACTTC.

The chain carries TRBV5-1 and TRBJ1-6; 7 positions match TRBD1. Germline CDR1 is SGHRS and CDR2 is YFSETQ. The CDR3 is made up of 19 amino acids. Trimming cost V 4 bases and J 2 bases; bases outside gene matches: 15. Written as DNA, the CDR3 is TGCGCCAGCAGCAGGAGACCCCGGGACAGAATCACCTATAATTCACCCCTCCACTTT. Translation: CASSRRPRDRITYNSPLHF.

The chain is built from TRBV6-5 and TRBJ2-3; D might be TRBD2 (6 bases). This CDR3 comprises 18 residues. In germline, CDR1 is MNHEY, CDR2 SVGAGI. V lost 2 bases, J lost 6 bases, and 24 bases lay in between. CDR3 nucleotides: TGTGCCAGCAGTTACAACCACCGGGACTCATCGGGTATCGATACGCAGTATTTT. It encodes CASSYNHRDSSGIDTQYF.

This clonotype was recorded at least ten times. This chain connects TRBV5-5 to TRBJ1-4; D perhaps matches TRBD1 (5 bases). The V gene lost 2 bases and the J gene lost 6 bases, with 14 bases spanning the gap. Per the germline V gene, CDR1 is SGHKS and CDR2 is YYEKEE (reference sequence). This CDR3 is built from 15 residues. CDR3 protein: CASSFRAGRDEKLFF. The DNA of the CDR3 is TGTGCCAGCAGCTTTAGGGCAGGCAGGGATGAAAAACTGTTTTTT.

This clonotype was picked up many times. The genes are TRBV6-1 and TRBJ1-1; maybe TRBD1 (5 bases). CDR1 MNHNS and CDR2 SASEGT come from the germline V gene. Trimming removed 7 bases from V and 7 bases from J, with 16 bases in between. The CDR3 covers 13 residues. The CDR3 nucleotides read TGTGCCAGCACTCGTTTAGGGGTTGGTGAAGCTTTCTTT. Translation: CASTRLGVGEAFF.

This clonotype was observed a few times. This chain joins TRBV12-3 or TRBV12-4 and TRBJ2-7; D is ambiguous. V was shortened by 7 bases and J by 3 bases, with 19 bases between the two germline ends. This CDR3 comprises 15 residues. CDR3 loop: CASTPQVGSYYEQYF. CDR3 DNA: TGTGCCAGCACCCCGCAGGTGGGCTCGTACTACGAGCAGTACTTC.

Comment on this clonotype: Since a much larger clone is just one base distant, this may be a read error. DNA for the CDR3: TGCAGTGCTCAAAGAGAGACAAACTACGAGCAGTACTTC. Translating gives CSAQRETNYEQYF. The chain employs TRBV20-1 and TRBJ2-7; no clear D gene. V lost 5 bases and J 3 bases, leaving 14 bases between the germline ends. The CDR3 runs to 13 residues. The V gene's germline CDR1 is DFQATT and CDR2 SNEGSKA (reference sequence).

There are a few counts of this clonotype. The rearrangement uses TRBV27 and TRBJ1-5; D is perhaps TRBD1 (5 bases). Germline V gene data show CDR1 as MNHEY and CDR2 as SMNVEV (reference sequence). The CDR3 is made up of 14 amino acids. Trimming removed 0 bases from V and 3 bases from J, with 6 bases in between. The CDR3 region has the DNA TGTGCCAGCAGTTTATCAGGGGACAATCAGCCCCAGCATTTT. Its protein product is CASSLSGDNQPQHF.

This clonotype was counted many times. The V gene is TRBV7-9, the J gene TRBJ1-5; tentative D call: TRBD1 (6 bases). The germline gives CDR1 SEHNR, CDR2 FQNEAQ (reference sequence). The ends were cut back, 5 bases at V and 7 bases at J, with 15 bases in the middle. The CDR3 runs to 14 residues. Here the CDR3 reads CASSPTGMWQPQHF. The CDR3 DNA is TGTGCCAGCAGCCCCACAGGGATGTGGCAGCCCCAGCATTTT.

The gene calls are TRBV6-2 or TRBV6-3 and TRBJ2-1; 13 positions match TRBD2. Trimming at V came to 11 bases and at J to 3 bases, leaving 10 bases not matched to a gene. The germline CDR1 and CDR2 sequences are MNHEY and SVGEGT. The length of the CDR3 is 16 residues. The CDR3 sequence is CAVRLAGGNIYNEQFF. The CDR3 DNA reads TGTGCCGTCCGACTAGCGGGGGGAAATATCTACAATGAGCAGTTCTTC.

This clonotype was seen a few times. DNA of the CDR3: TGCAGTGCTAGGAGGGGGGAGGGTAGCGAGCAGTACTTC. It codes for CSARRGEGSEQYF. The V gene is TRBV20-1, the J gene TRBJ2-7, with D possibly matching TRBD2 (7 bases). V was pared by 3 bases and J by 6 bases, with 15 bases between. The CDR3 spans 13 residues. Germline values: CDR1 DFQATT, CDR2 SNEGSKA (reference sequence).

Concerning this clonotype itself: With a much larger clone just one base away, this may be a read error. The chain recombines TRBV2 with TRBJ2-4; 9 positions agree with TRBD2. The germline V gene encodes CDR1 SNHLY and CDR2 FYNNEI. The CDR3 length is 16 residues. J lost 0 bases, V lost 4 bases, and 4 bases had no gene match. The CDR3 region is CASSAASGIAKNIQYF. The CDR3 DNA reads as TGTGCCAGCAGTGCAGCTAGCGGGATAGCCAAAAACATTCAGTACTTC.

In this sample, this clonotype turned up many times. The CDR3 DNA is TGTGCCAGCGGCCCTGACGGCGAGGAAAAACTGTTTTTT. It is translated as CASGPDGEEKLFF. The chain has TRBV28 and TRBJ1-4; the D is unclear. CDR1 is MDHEN and CDR2 is SYDVKM in the germline V gene. The CDR3 is 13 amino acids. V lost 8 bases to trimming and J lost 8 bases, with 15 bases between them. The full variable domain, with the rest looked up from reference TRBV28 and TRBJ1-4, is DVKVTQSSRYLVKRTGEKVFLECVQDMDHENMFWYRQDPGLGLRLIYFSYDVKMKEKGDIPEGYSVSREKKERFSLILESASTNQTSMYLCASGPDGEEKLFFGSGTQLSVL.

CDR3 nucleotides: TGCGCCAGCAGCTCGGGGGGGAGGGAAGCTGAGCAGTTCTTC. It specifies CASSSGGREAEQFF. The chain combines TRBV5-1 with TRBJ2-1; 8 positions match TRBD2. CDR3 length equals 14 residues. Germline V gives CDR1 SGHRS, CDR2 YFSETQ. V was pared by 3 bases and J by 9 bases, with 8 bases of the junction left unmatched.

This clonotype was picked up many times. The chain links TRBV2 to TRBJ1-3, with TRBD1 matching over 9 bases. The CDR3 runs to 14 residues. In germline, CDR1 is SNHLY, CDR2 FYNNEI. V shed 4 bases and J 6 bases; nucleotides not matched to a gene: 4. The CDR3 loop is CASSGDRAANTIYF. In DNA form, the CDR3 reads TGTGCCAGCAGTGGGGACAGGGCCGCAAACACCATATATTTT.